Listed below are T cell receptor beta chains from one sample, sequenced in a study of T cells in Graves' hyperthyroidism and ophthalmopathy. MiXCR, applied by TCRdb to the multiplex PCR reads, yields one record per CDR3 protein. The table has hundreds of thousands of distinct CDR3 sequences, approximately 18% seen once. The sample consisted of blood. These receptors originate from a woman aged 45-60 years with Graves' hyperthyroidism that later progressed to Graves' ophthalmopathy. CDR3s include the opening cysteine and the closing phenylalanine or tryptophan. The order of the fields is CDR3 DNA, CDR3 protein, D gene, clone size, V gene, J gene. A D gene is named only where the DNA matches it firmly. Size values are once, few and many counts, or a class for expanded clones, and some rows have none.

DNA: TGTGCCAGCTCACAAGCGACAGGGAATGAAAAACTGTTTTTT
CDR3: CASSQATGNEKLFF
D: TRBD1
size: many
V: TRBV18
J: TRBJ1-4

DNA: TGTGCCAGCAGCTTAGCGGGGGAACCAAGGGATGGCTACACCTTC
CDR3: CASSLAGEPRDGYTF
D: .
size: few
V: TRBV7-9
J: TRBJ1-2

DNA: TGTGCCAGCAGCTTAGGGAGCGGGAGCTCCTACAATGAGCAGTTCTTC
CDR3: CASSLGSGSSYNEQFF
D: TRBD2
size: many
V: TRBV7-9
J: TRBJ2-1

DNA: TGCAGTGCTAGCCCCGGGCAGAACAATCAGCCCCAGCATTTT
CDR3: CSASPGQNNQPQHF
D: .
size: few
V: TRBV20-1
J: TRBJ1-5

DNA: TGTGCAGGGAAGGCAGGGGCGTTTATGTATGGCTACACCTTC
CDR3: CAGKAGAFMYGYTF
D: .
size: .
V: TRBV6-1
J: TRBJ1-2

DNA: TGTGCCAGCAGTGAATTCGGTGGACTGCAACTCACTGAAGCTTTCTTT
CDR3: CASSEFGGLQLTEAFF
D: .
size: few
V: TRBV6-1
J: TRBJ1-1

DNA: TGTGCCAGCAGTGGGCTTGAGGGGCCTTACAATGAGCAGTTCTTC
CDR3: CASSGLEGPYNEQFF
D: .
size: many
V: TRBV2
J: TRBJ2-1

DNA: TGTGCCAGCAGTTACTCCCCCAGGGCTGATGGCTACACCTTC
CDR3: CASSYSPRADGYTF
D: .
size: .
V: TRBV6-6
J: TRBJ1-2

DNA: TGTGCCAGCTCACCAAATCCGGTTAACACTGAAGCTTTCTTT
CDR3: CASSPNPVNTEAFF
D: .
size: few
V: TRBV18
J: TRBJ1-1

DNA: TGTGCCAGCAGTGAAGGGGGACAGGAGTGGGAGACCCAGTACTTC
CDR3: CASSEGGQEWETQYF
D: TRBD1
size: many
V: TRBV2
J: TRBJ2-5

DNA: TGTGCCAGCAGCCAAGCCCTGATGGGAGGGTATGGCTACACCTTC
CDR3: CASSQALMGGYGYTF
D: .
size: many
V: TRBV3-1
J: TRBJ1-2